These 24 T cell receptor beta chains came from one sample sequenced in a study of response to subunit inactivated influenza vaccine. TCRdb re-called the RT-PCR reads through MiXCR, storing one row per CDR3 protein. The sample gives over 400,000 distinct CDR3 sequences, 9.5% to 13% of which show up once; over 9.5% is in the top ten. The sequences come from PBMCs from blood, collected 40 to 50 days after vaccination. These receptors originate from a man aged 50 or older who received an inactivated influenza vaccine.

The chain combines TRBV15 with TRBJ2-7, with 8 bases matching TRBD1. Germline V gene data show CDR1 as LNHNV and CDR2 as YYDKDF (reference sequence). V gave up 2 bases and J gave up 6 bases; unmatched junction bases: 6. The CDR3 covers 14 residues. The CDR3, as DNA: TGTGCCACCAGCAGATCCAGGGACAGGACCGAGCAGTACTTC. Residues: CATSRSRDRTEQYF.

This clonotype has only a few counts. The rearrangement joins TRBV7-9 to TRBJ1-1; D ambiguous. Germline V CDR1 and CDR2: SEHNR, FQNEAQ (reference sequence). The CDR3 covers 13 residues. The V gene lost 5 bases and the J gene lost 3 bases, with 10 bases spanning the gap. CDR3 in DNA: TGTGCCAGCAGCCCCGGTGGGGACACTGAAGCTTTCTTT. It yields the protein CASSPGGDTEAFF.

This clonotype was counted ten times or more. V gene TRBV29-1 combines with J gene TRBJ2-5; 10 bases are shared with TRBD2. CDR3 length: 14 residues. Germline lookup yields CDR1 SQVTM and CDR2 ANQGSEA. V shed 6 bases and J 2 bases; nucleotides not matched to a gene: 6. The CDR3 sequence is CSVSTSGYQETQYF. The CDR3 coding sequence is TGCAGCGTGTCGACTAGCGGGTATCAAGAGACCCAGTACTTC.

This clonotype was picked up a small number of times. The V and J genes are TRBV29-1 and TRBJ2-2; TRBD1 is a possible D gene (6 bases). Trimming removed 7 bases at V and 4 bases at J, with 10 bases between. This CDR3 comprises 12 residues. CDR1 is SQVTM and CDR2 is ANQGSEA in the germline V gene. This CDR3 is CSAGQSTGELFF. CDR3 DNA: TGCAGCGCCGGACAGAGCACCGGGGAGCTGTTTTTT.

Only a few counts were recorded for this clonotype. The chain carries TRBV20-1 and TRBJ1-2, with a possible D match to TRBD1 (5 bases). The germline CDR1 and CDR2 sequences are DFQATT and SNEGSKA (reference sequence). The CDR3 has 13 amino acids. V was clipped by 2 bases and J by 3 bases, with 10 bases between them. This CDR3 is CSARRGGDYGYTF. The CDR3 DNA reads TGCAGTGCTAGAAGGGGCGGCGACTATGGCTACACCTTC.

The chain joins TRBV24-1 to TRBJ2-1; D is uncertain. CDR1 KGHDR and CDR2 SFDVKD come from the germline V gene. V was shortened by 9 bases and J by 9 bases, with 11 bases between the two germline ends. The CDR3 loop spans 11 amino acids. In nucleotides, the CDR3 is TGTGCCACCGGTGTAGGGTCTGAGCAGTTCTTC. Residues: CATGVGSEQFF.

This clonotype was observed many times. The chain carries TRBV10-3 and TRBJ2-6; D remains ambiguous. Germline V lookup: CDR1 ENHRY, CDR2 SYGVKD. CDR3 length: 16 residues. The germline V and J ends were trimmed by 3 bases and 3 bases, with 12 bases remaining between them. The CDR3 coding sequence is TGTGCCATCAGTGAACCGTTGACACTTGGGGCCAACGTCCTGACTTTC. It yields the protein CAISEPLTLGANVLTF.

This clonotype was seen ten or more times. This sequence joins TRBV20-1 and TRBJ2-1; either TRBD1 or TRBD2 may supply D (5 bases each). CDR1 and CDR2 from the germline V gene are DFQATT and SNEGSKA (reference sequence). The CDR3 contains 14 residues. The V and J ends lost 1 base and 6 bases respectively, with 13 bases between them. The CDR3 region is CSARGWERGNEQFF. The CDR3 DNA reads TGCAGTGCTAGAGGGTGGGAGAGGGGCAATGAGCAGTTCTTC.

In its sample, this clonotype was seen many times. The V gene is TRBV7-2, the J gene TRBJ2-3; 9 bases are shared with TRBD2. V shed 2 bases, J shed 0 bases, and the junction held 6 bases outside the gene matches. The CDR3 loop spans 17 amino acids. CDR1 is SGHTA and CDR2 is FQGNSA in the germline V gene. The CDR3 loop is CASSLRWTSDSTDTQYF. The CDR3 DNA sequence: TGTGCCAGCAGCTTAAGATGGACTAGCGATAGCACAGATACGCAGTATTTT.

This clonotype appeared many times. The gene calls are TRBV12-3 or TRBV12-4 and TRBJ1-1; D is unclear. The CDR3 has 13 amino acids. With 3 bases removed from V and 1 base from J, the gap between germline ends came to 6 bases. In DNA, the CDR3 is TGTGCCAGCAGTTTTGGATCGAACACTGAAGCTTTCTTT. Its protein product is CASSFGSNTEAFF.

V gene TRBV7-3 combines with J gene TRBJ2-1; D not resolved. Germline V gene lookup returns CDR1 SGHTA and CDR2 FQGTGA. The CDR3 runs 12 residues. Trimming removed 5 bases from V and 5 bases from J, with 7 bases in between. In DNA, the CDR3 is TGTGCCAGCAGCCTAGACCACAATGAGCAGTTCTTC. Its translation is CASSLDHNEQFF.

Ten or more counts support this clonotype. V gene TRBV12-3 or TRBV12-4 combines with J gene TRBJ1-6; no clear D. Trimming cost V 8 bases and J 10 bases, with 12 bases left between them. This CDR3 spans 12 amino acids. In DNA form, the CDR3 reads TGTGCCAGCGCCAACCTAGGGTCACCCCTCCACTTT. Amino acids: CASANLGSPLHF.

This clonotype has a count of ten or more. The gene calls are TRBV20-1 and TRBJ2-1; TRBD1 agrees at 8 bases. Per germline, CDR1 DFQATT and CDR2 SNEGSKA (reference sequence). This CDR3 is 15 amino acids long. V trimming: 5 bases; J trimming: 0 bases; junction bases outside the gene matches: 6. Written as DNA, the CDR3 is TGCAGTGCTGGCAGAGGGACAGGCTCCTACAATGAGCAGTTCTTC. Amino acid sequence: CSAGRGTGSYNEQFF.

This clonotype was detected a few times. J is TRBJ1-2 and V is TRBV7-9; 9 positions match TRBD1. J gave up 2 bases and V 1 base, and 5 bases lay outside the gene matches. The CDR3 is 16 residues long. Germline CDR1 SEHNR, CDR2 FQNEAQ (reference sequence). In DNA, the CDR3 is TGTGCCAGCAGCTTAGACGTCGGGACAGGGAACTATGGCTACACCTTC. It encodes CASSLDVGTGNYGYTF.

This clonotype occurred a few times. This chain joins TRBV4-3 and TRBJ1-4, with TRBD1 as a possible D gene (5 bases). From germline, CDR1 is LGHNA and CDR2 YSLEER. This CDR3 region has 16 residues. V was shortened by 4 bases and J by 3 bases, with 15 bases between the two germline ends. Here the CDR3 reads CASSPGHTRANEKLFF. The DNA for the CDR3 is TGCGCCAGCAGCCCTGGCCATACCAGGGCTAATGAAAAACTGTTTTTT.

This clonotype was detected many times. The rearrangement links TRBV10-2 to TRBJ1-6; D gene ambiguous. V gave up 2 bases and J gave up 2 bases, with 10 bases separating them. This CDR3 spans 16 amino acids. Germline V gives CDR1 WSHSY, CDR2 SAAADI. CDR3 amino acids: CASSEIGRTYNSPLHF. For the CDR3, the DNA is TGCGCCAGCAGTGAGATTGGTAGGACCTATAATTCACCCCTCCACTTT.

This clonotype was seen at least ten times. The chain has TRBV18 and TRBJ2-1; the D is unclear. The CDR3 runs 12 residues. V was cut by 4 bases and J by 4 bases, with 5 bases left in between. From germline, CDR1 is KGHSH and CDR2 LQKENI. DNA of the CDR3: TGTGCCAGCTCACACCAGTACAATGAGCAGTTCTTC. This encodes CASSHQYNEQFF. The complete variable domain, with remaining parts taken from reference TRBV18 and TRBJ2-1, reads NAGVMQNPRHLVRRRGQEARLRCSPMKGHSHVYWYRQLPEEGLKFMVYLQKENIIDESGMPKERFSAEFPKEGPSILRIQQVVRGDSAAYFCASSHQYNEQFFGPGTRLTVL.

This clonotype turned up a few times. V usage is TRBV4-3 and J usage is TRBJ2-7; the match to TRBD2 covers 10 bases. CDR1 and CDR2 from the germline V gene are LGHNA and YSLEER. V trimming: 1 base; J trimming: 4 bases; junction bases outside the gene matches: 13. This CDR3 is 18 amino acids long. CDR3 bases: TGCGCCAGCAGCCAAGGAGTTTTAGCGGGAGGTTTTATGTACGAGCAGTACTTC. Protein product: CASSQGVLAGGFMYEQYF.

In this sample, this clonotype turned up a few times. V usage is TRBV7-9 and J usage is TRBJ1-5, with D uncertain. The CDR3 extends over 13 amino acids. CDR1 and CDR2 from the germline V gene are SEHNR and FQNEAQ (reference sequence). V lost 6 bases and J 5 bases, leaving 11 bases between the germline ends. CDR3 DNA sequence: TGTGCCAGCAGTTCTTCTTATTATCAGCCCCAGCATTTT. This gives the protein CASSSSYYQPQHF. The full variable domain, rest sourced from reference TRBV7-9 and TRBJ1-5, is DTGVSQNPRHKITKRGQNVTFRCDPISEHNRLYWYRQTLGQGPEFLTYFQNEAQLEKSRLLSDRFSAERPKGSFSTLEIQRTEQGDSAMYLCASSSSYYQPQHFGDGTRLSIL.

The chain couples TRBV3-1 to TRBJ2-4; 11 bases map to TRBD2. This CDR3 has 13 residues. J was trimmed by 9 bases and V by 4 bases; bases with no gene match: 2. The germline CDR1 and CDR2 sequences are LGHDT and YNNKEL (reference sequence). CDR3 sequence: CASSPGTSGIQYF. CDR3 sequence (DNA): TGTGCCAGCAGCCCCGGGACTAGCGGCATTCAGTACTTC.

V and J are TRBV6-2 or TRBV6-3 and TRBJ2-7; maybe TRBD1 (5 bases). Looked up from germline, CDR1 is MNHEY and CDR2 is SVGEGT. V lost 5 bases and J lost 3, with 29 bases in between. The CDR3 is made up of 19 amino acids. CDR3 sequence reads: CASSQRHFLRETRFYEQYF. CDR3 nucleotides: TGTGCCAGCAGTCAACGACACTTCCTCAGGGAAACGCGGTTCTACGAGCAGTACTTC.

This clonotype was seen more than once but under ten times. The chain joins TRBV27 to TRBJ2-1, with D possibly TRBD2 on 6 matching bases. The V and J ends lost 6 bases and 4 bases respectively, with 16 bases between them. The CDR3 consists of 15 residues. Looked up from germline, CDR1 is MNHEY and CDR2 is SMNVEV (reference sequence). Written as DNA, the CDR3 is TGTGCCAGCAGCCCGACTAGAGGAGTGTACAATGAGCAGTTCTTC. It yields the protein CASSPTRGVYNEQFF.

This clonotype appeared a few times. V is TRBV20-1 and J is TRBJ1-1, with a weak D call TRBD1 (5 bases). Germline values: CDR1 DFQATT, CDR2 SNEGSKA (reference sequence). Trimming took 1 base from V and 0 from J, leaving 9 bases between them. The CDR3 consists of 14 residues. The CDR3 DNA sequence: TGCAGTGCTAGAGTGGGGGGGGTGAACACTGAAGCTTTCTTT. This gives the protein CSARVGGVNTEAFF.

This clonotype was seen a handful of times. The genes are TRBV7-2 and TRBJ1-5; 8 bases fit TRBD1. The V and J ends lost 4 bases and 3 bases, in that order; junction bases with no gene match: 2. The CDR3 contains 14 residues. Germline lookup yields CDR1 SGHTA and CDR2 FQGNSA. CDR3 residues: CASSSRGLNQPQHF. CDR3 nucleotide sequence: TGTGCCAGCAGCTCCAGGGGGCTCAATCAGCCCCAGCATTTT.